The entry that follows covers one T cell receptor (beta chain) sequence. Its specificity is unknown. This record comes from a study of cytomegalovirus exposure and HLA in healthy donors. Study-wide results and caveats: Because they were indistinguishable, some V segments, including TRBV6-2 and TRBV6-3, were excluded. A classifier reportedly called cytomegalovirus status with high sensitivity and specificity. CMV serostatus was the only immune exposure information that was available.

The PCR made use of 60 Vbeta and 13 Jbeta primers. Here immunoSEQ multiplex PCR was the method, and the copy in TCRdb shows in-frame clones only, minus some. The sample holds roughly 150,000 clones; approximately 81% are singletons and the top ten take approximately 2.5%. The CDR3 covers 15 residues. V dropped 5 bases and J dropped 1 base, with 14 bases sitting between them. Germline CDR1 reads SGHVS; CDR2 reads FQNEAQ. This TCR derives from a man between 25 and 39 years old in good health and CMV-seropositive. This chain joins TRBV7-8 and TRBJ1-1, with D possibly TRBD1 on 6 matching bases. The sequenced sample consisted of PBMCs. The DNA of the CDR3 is TGTGCCAGCAGCCCCCTTGACAGGACGAACACTGAAGCTTTCTTT. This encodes CASSPLDRTNTEAFF.